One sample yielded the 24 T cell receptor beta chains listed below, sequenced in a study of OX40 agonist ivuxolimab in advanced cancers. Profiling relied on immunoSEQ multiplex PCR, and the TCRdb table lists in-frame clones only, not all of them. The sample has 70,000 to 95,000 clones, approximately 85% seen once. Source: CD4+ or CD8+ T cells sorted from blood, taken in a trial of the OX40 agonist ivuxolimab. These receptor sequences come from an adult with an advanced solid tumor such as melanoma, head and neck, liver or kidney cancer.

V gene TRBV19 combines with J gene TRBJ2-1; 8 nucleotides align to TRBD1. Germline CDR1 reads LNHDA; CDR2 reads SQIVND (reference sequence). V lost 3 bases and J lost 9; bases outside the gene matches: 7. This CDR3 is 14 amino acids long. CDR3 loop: CASSIRDRSGEQFF. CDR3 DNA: TGTGCCAGTAGTATCCGGGACAGGTCCGGTGAGCAGTTCTTC.

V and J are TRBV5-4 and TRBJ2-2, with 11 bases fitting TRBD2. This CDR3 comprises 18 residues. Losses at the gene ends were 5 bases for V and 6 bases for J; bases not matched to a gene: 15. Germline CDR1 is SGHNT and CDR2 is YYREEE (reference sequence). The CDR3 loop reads CASSPGGSSGRSAGELFF. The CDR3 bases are TGTGCCAGCAGTCCTGGCGGGTCTAGCGGGAGGTCCGCCGGGGAGCTGTTTTTT.

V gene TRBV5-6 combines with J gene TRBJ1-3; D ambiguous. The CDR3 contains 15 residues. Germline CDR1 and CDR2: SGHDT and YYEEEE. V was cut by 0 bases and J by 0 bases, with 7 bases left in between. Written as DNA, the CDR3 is TGTGCCAGCAGCTTGGGCGTTAACTCTGGAAACACCATATATTTT. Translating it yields CASSLGVNSGNTIYF.

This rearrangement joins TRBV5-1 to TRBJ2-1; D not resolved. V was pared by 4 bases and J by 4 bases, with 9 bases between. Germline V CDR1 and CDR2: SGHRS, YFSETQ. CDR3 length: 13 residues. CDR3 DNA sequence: TGCGCCAGCAGCCAAGACGTATACAATGAGCAGTTCTTC. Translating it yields CASSQDVYNEQFF.

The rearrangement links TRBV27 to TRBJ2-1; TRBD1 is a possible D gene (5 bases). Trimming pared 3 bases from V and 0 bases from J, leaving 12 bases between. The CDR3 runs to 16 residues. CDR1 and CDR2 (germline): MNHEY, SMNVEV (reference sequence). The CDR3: CASSFSRTYSYNEQFF. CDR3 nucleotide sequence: TGTGCCAGCAGTTTCTCGAGGACATACTCCTACAATGAGCAGTTCTTC.

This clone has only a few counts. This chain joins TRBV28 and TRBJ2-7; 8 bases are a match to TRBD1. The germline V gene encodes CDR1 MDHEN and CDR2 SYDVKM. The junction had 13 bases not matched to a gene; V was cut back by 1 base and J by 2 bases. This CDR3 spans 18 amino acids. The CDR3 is CASSLLFAIQGGTYEQYF. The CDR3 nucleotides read TGTGCCAGCAGTTTATTGTTCGCGATACAGGGGGGTACCTACGAGCAGTACTTC.

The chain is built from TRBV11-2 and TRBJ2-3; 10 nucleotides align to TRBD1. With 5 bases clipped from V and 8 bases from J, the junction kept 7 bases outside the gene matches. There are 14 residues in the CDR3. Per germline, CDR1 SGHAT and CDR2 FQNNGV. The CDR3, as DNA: TGTGCCAGCAGCACCGGGACAGGGGAAGGTACGCAGTATTTT. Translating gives CASSTGTGEGTQYF.

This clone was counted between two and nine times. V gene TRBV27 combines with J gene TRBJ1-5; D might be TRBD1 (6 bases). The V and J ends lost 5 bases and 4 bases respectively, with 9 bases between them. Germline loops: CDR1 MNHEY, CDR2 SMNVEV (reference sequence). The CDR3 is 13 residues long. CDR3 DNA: TGTGCCAGCAGTGTACAGGGAAATCAGCCCCAGCATTTT. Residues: CASSVQGNQPQHF.

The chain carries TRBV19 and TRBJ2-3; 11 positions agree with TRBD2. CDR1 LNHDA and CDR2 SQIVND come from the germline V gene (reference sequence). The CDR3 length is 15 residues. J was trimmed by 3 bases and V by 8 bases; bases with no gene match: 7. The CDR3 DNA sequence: TGTGCCAGTCGAGCGGGGACTAGCGGTACAGATACGCAGTATTTT. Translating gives CASRAGTSGTDTQYF.

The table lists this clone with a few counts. For the CDR3, the DNA is TGTGCCAGGGTCTACGAGCAGTACTTC. Translating gives CARVYEQYF. The rearrangement links TRBV27 to TRBJ2-7; no clear D gene. The CDR3 length is 9 residues. The V gene lost 9 bases and the J gene lost 3 bases, with 3 bases spanning the gap. CDR1 is MNHEY, CDR2 SMNVEV, per germline (reference sequence).

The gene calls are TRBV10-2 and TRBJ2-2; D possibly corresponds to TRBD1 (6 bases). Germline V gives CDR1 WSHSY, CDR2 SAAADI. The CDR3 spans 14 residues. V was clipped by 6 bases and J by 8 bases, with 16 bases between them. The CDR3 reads CASRRTGSAGELFF. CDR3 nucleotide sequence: TGCGCCAGCAGACGTACAGGGTCTGCGGGGGAGCTGTTTTTT.

This chain's CDR3 is CAISEPRTSGRAWGTDTQYF. The CDR3 coding sequence is TGTGCCATCAGTGAGCCGAGGACTAGCGGGAGGGCCTGGGGCACAGATACGCAGTATTTT. The chain recombines TRBV10-3 with TRBJ2-3; 15 positions match TRBD2. This CDR3 region has 20 residues. V was clipped by 2 bases and J by 1 base; unmatched bases: 10. The V gene's germline CDR1 is ENHRY and CDR2 SYGVKD.

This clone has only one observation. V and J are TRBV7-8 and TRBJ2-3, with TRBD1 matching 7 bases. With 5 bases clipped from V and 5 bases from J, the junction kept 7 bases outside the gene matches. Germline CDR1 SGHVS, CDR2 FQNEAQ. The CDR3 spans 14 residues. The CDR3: CASSRQGDIDTQYF. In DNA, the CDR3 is TGTGCCAGCAGCAGGCAGGGGGATATAGATACGCAGTATTTT. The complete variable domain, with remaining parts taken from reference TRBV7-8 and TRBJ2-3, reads GAGVSQSPRYKVAKRGQDVALRCDPISGHVSLFWYQQALGQGPEFLTYFQNEAQLDKSGLPSDRFFAERPEGSVSTLKIQRTQQEDSAVYLCASSRQGDIDTQYFGPGTRLTVL.

This CDR3 reads CASSYLDRTQQYF. CDR3 nucleotides: TGTGCCAGCAGTTATCTCGACAGGACTCAACAGTACTTC. The J gene is TRBJ2-7, the V gene TRBV6-5; D is perhaps TRBD1 (6 bases). This CDR3 is built from 13 residues. Germline loops: CDR1 MNHEY, CDR2 SVGAGI. V lost 3 bases and J lost 10, with 16 bases in between.

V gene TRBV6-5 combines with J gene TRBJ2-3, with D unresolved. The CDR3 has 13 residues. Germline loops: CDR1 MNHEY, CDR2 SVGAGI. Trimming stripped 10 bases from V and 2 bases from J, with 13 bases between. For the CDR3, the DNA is TGTGCCATCAATGGCGGTGACACAGATACGCAGTATTTT. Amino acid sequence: CAINGGDTDTQYF.

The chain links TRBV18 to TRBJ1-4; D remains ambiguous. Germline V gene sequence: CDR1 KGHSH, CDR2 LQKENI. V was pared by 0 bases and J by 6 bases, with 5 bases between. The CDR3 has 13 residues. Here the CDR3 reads CASSPPVYEKLFF. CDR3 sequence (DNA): TGTGCCAGCTCACCACCGGTATATGAAAAACTGTTTTTT. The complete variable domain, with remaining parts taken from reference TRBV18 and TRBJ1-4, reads NAGVMQNPRHLVRRRGQEARLRCSPMKGHSHVYWYRQLPEEGLKFMVYLQKENIIDESGMPKERFSAEFPKEGPSILRIQQVVRGDSAAYFCASSPPVYEKLFFGSGTQLSVL.

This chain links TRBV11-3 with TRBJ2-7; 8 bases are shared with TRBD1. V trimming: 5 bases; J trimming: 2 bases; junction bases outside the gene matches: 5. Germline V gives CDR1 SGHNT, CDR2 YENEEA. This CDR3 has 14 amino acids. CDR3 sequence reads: CASSQGQAPYEQYF. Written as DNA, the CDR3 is TGTGCCAGCAGCCAGGGACAGGCTCCCTACGAGCAGTACTTC.

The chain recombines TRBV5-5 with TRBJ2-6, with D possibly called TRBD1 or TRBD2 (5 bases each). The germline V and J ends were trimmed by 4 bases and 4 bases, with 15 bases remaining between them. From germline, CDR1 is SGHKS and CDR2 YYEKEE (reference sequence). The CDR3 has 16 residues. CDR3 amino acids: CASSLSWGSGANVLTF. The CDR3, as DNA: TGTGCCAGCAGCCTCAGCTGGGGGTCCGGGGCCAACGTCCTGACTTTC.

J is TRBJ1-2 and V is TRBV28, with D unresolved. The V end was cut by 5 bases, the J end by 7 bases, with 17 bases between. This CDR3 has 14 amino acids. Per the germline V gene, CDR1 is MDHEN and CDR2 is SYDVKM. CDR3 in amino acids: CASSPLRVVGGYTF. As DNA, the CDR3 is TGTGCCAGCAGTCCACTCCGGGTCGTCGGTGGCTACACCTTC.

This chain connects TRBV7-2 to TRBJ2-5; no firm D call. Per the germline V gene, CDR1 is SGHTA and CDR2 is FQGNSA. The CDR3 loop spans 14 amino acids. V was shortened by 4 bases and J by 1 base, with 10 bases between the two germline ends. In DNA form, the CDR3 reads TGTGCCAGCAGCTCTTCGGGCCTCCAAGAGACCCAGTACTTC. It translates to CASSSSGLQETQYF.

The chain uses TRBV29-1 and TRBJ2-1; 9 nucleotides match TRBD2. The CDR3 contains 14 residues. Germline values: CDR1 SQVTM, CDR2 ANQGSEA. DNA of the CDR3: TGCGCGCCGGTATTAGCGGGAGAGCTGAATGAGCAGTTCTTC. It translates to CAPVLAGELNEQFF.

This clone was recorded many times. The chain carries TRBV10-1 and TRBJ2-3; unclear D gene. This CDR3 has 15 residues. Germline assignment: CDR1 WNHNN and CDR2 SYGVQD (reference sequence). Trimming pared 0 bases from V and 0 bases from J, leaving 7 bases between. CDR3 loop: CASSESFGSTDTQYF. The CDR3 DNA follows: TGCGCCAGCAGTGAGTCATTCGGGAGCACAGATACGCAGTATTTT.

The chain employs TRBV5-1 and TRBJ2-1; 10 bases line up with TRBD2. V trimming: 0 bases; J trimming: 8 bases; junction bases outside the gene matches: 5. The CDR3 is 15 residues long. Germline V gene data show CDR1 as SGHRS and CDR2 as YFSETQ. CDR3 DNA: TGCGCCAGCAGCTTGGGAGCGGGAGGGGTACATGAGCAGTTCTTC. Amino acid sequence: CASSLGAGGVHEQFF.

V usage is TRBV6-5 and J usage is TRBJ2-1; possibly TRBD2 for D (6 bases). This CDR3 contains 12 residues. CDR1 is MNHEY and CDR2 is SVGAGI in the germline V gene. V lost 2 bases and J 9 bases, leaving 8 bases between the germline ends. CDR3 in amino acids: CASSYTRGEQFF. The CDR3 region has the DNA TGTGCCAGCAGTTACACGCGGGGTGAGCAGTTCTTC.